The entry that follows covers one TCR beta chain sequence. Its target is unknown. This entry is derived from a study of PD-L1 blockade in urothelial cancer. For the study at large: Atezolizumab was started by patients around 2014 at 1,200 mg intravenously every 3 weeks. Men with urothelial cancer arising in the bladder made up about 90% of the roughly 30 patients. Notes on the study in general: Better survival was predicted when blood TCR clonality before treatment fell below the median.

Profiling relied on immunoSEQ multiplex PCR, and the TCRdb table lists in-frame clones only, not all of them. The table has under 60,000 clones, about 88% seen once; the top ten hold 3.2%. With 0 bases removed from V and 4 bases from J, the gap between germline ends came to 10 bases. CDR1 and CDR2 from the germline V gene are LGHNA and YSLEER. The CDR3 loop spans 15 amino acids. Time point of the sample: pretreatment peripheral blood. The study enrolled patients with locally advanced or metastatic urothelial carcinoma. The clonotype comes from a man between 65 and 85 years old with urothelial cancer. This chain links TRBV4-3 with TRBJ2-1; TRBD2 is a possible D gene (6 bases). The specimen was PBMCs, collected around atezolizumab (anti-PD-L1) treatment. CDR3: CASSQETSFYNEQFF. CDR3 in DNA: TGCGCCAGCAGCCAAGAAACTAGCTTTTACAATGAGCAGTTCTTC.